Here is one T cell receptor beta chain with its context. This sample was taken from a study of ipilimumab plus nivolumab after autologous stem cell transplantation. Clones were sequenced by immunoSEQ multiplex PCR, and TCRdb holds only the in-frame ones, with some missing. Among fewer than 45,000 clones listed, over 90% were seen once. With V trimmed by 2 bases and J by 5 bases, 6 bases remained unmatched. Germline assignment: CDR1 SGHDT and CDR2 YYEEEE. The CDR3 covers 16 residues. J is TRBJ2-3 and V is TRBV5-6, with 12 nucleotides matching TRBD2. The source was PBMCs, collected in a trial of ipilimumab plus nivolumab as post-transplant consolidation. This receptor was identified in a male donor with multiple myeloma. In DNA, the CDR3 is TGTGCCAGCAGCTTTGGACTAGCGGGAATAGGAGATACGCAGTATTTT. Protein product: CASSFGLAGIGDTQYF. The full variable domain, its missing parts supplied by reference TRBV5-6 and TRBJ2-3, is DAGVTQSPTHLIKTRGQQVTLRCSPKSGHDTVSWYQQALGQGPQFIFQYYEEEERQRGNFPDRFSGHQFPNYSSELNVNALLLGDSALYLCASSFGLAGIGDTQYFGPGTRLTVL.